Listed below are T cell receptor beta chains from one sample, sequenced in a study of cytomegalovirus exposure and HLA in healthy donors. Assay used: immunoSEQ multiplex PCR; TCRdb lists only in-frame clones, some missing. Here the sample table reports approximately 150,000 clones. The material sequenced was PBMCs. These receptors were obtained from a male donor in good health and CMV-seronegative. CDR3s include the opening cysteine and the closing phenylalanine or tryptophan. D genes are given only for firm matches.

V,D,J,DNA,CDR3
TRBV4-3,.,TRBJ2-5,TGCGCCAGCAGCCATCGGAGAAAAGAGACCCAGTACTTC,CASSHRRKETQYF
TRBV30,TRBD1,TRBJ1-4,TGTGCCTGGAGTCTGCTCGGGACAGGGGCCTCTAATGAAAAACTGTTTTTT,CAWSLLGTGASNEKLFF
TRBV13,TRBD1,TRBJ1-2,TGTGCCAGCAGCCCCGGGACAGGGGGCAGCTACACCTTC,CASSPGTGGSYTF
TRBV9,TRBD2,TRBJ2-5,TGTGCCAGCAGCGCGTTCGGACTAGCGCCAATCAAGGGGGCCCAAGAGACCCAGTACTTC,CASSAFGLAPIKGAQETQYF
TRBV4-1,TRBD2,TRBJ2-7,TGCGCCAGCAGCCAAGATCCTGCGGCTAGCGGGAGAGGCGAGCAGTACTTC,CASSQDPAASGRGEQYF
TRBV15,.,TRBJ2-1,TGTGCCACCACCAAGCCTAGCGTTTGGACCGGTGAGCAGTTCTTC,CATTKPSVWTGEQFF
TRBV11-2,.,TRBJ1-5,TGTGCCAGCAGCTTAGCGGGGGGCCCCAATCAGCCCCAGCATTTT,CASSLAGGPNQPQHF
TRBV5-1,TRBD2,TRBJ2-7,TGCGCCACCAGCCGGGTTAGCGGGACCCCGCCCTACGAGCAGTACTTC,CATSRVSGTPPYEQYF
TRBV14,.,TRBJ1-2,TGTGCCAGCAGCCCGGGAAGAGTAGCTTTTTATGGCTACACCTTC,CASSPGRVAFYGYTF
TRBV7-9,TRBD1,TRBJ2-7,TGTGCCAGCAGCCCCCGAGGGACAGGGATCGTGCAGTACTTC,CASSPRGTGIVQYF
TRBV5-6,TRBD1,TRBJ2-7,TGTGCCAGCAGAAGCACCGGGACAGGGGCCTACGAGCAGTACTTC,CASRSTGTGAYEQYF
TRBV14,TRBD2,TRBJ2-5,TGTGCCAGCAGCCAGAATGGCGGGGGGTCGCGAGAGACCCAGTACTTC,CASSQNGGGSRETQYF
TRBV30,.,TRBJ2-3,TGTGCCGGGAGTGTCGGTCCTACTAGCACAGATACGCAGTATTTT,CAGSVGPTSTDTQYF
TRBV2,.,TRBJ1-3,TGTGCCACCGGGGTCTCTGGAAACACCATATATTTT,CATGVSGNTIYF
TRBV28,TRBD1,TRBJ2-7,TGTGCCAGCCAGACCGGGACAGGGACCTACGAGCAGTACTTC,CASQTGTGTYEQYF
TRBV4-2,TRBD1,TRBJ2-7,TGTGCCAGCAGCACTCGGACAGGGCCCTACGAGCAGTACTTC,CASSTRTGPYEQYF
TRBV7-2,.,TRBJ2-5,TGTGCCAGCAGCTTTGGAGCAGCGGAGACCCAGTACTTC,CASSFGAAETQYF
TRBV15,.,TRBJ2-7,TGTGCCACCAGCCCTCTGACGGGAACCTACGAGCAGTACTTC,CATSPLTGTYEQYF
TRBV27,.,TRBJ1-1,TGTGCCAGCAGTTTAAACGGGAACACTGAAGCTTTCTTT,CASSLNGNTEAFF
TRBV30,.,TRBJ1-3,TGTGCCGGCTCTGTTTACTCTGGAAACACCATATATTTT,CAGSVYSGNTIYF
TRBV4-2,.,TRBJ2-1,TGTGCCAGCAGCCAAGAGCGATCCTACAATGAGCAGTTCTTC,CASSQERSYNEQFF
TRBV7-2,.,TRBJ2-7,TGTGCCAGCGCCTCCCAGGGTCCCTCCAACGAGCAGTACTTC,CASASQGPSNEQYF
TRBV6-5,TRBD1,TRBJ1-2,TGTGCCAGCAGTCGAATGAAACAGGGGTTCTATGGCTACACCTTC,CASSRMKQGFYGYTF
TRBV4-3,.,TRBJ2-7,TGCGCCAGCAGCCAAATCAGGGGAAACGAGCAGTACTTC,CASSQIRGNEQYF
TRBV19,TRBD2,TRBJ2-7,TGTGCCAGTAGAGGCCCGGGGGGGAGGAACTACGAGCAGTACTTC,CASRGPGGRNYEQYF
TRBV7-2,.,TRBJ1-1,TGTGCCAGCAGCCCAGTCGGGTTTGGGGCTTTCTTT,CASSPVGFGAFF
TRBV5-1,.,TRBJ1-2,TGCGCCAGCAGCGCAGTAAACTATGGCTACACCTTC,CASSAVNYGYTF
TRBV9,.,TRBJ2-5,TGTGCCAGCACGAAGGGAGGGAGGGGGAAGACCCAGTACTTC,CASTKGGRGKTQYF
TRBV6-5,TRBD1,TRBJ1-5,TGTGCCAGCAGCTCGGGACAGACTGGCAATCAGCCCCAGCATTTT,CASSSGQTGNQPQHF
TRBV7-2,.,TRBJ1-1,TGTGCCAGCAGCTCGTGGGTGGGAGGCACTGAAGCTTTCTTT,CASSSWVGGTEAFF
TRBV9,.,TRBJ2-1,TGTGCCAGCAGCCCGTCGGGTTCGAACTCCTACAATGAGCAGTTCTTC,CASSPSGSNSYNEQFF
TRBV7-8,.,TRBJ2-2,TGTGCCAGCAGCTTATGGGTGGTGACGGGAGCGAACACCGGGGAGCTGTTTTTT,CASSLWVVTGANTGELFF
TRBV30,TRBD1,TRBJ1-3,TGTGCCTGGAGCCCGGGGACAGGAGGAAACACCATATATTTT,CAWSPGTGGNTIYF
TRBV28,.,TRBJ1-2,TGTGCCAGCACCTTACTCCTGTCATATGGCTACACCTTC,CASTLLLSYGYTF
TRBV19,.,TRBJ1-4,TGTGCCAGTAGTATAGTGGCCGGGACACAAAAACTGTTTTTT,CASSIVAGTQKLFF
TRBV9,TRBD2,TRBJ2-3,TGTGCCAGCAGCCCAAGGGGTAGCGGGGACAGCACAGATACGCAGTATTTT,CASSPRGSGDSTDTQYF
TRBV6-4,TRBD2,TRBJ2-2,TGTGTCAGCAGTGTACTAGCGGGTAACACCGGGGAGCTGTTTTTT,CVSSVLAGNTGELFF
TRBV18,TRBD1,TRBJ1-2,TGTGCCAGCTCATCGAACAGGGGAGGTAGTGACTATGGCTACACCTTC,CASSSNRGGSDYGYTF
TRBV30,.,TRBJ1-4,TGTGCCTGGAGTTCTGACAGATCTCAGGCGAATGAAAAACTGTTTTTT,CAWSSDRSQANEKLFF
TRBV6-6,.,TRBJ1-1,TGTGCCAGCAGCCCGCCGGACCTACACGGGGGAGCTTTCTTT,CASSPPDLHGGAFF
TRBV30,TRBD1,TRBJ1-2,TGTGCCTGGAGTGGGGACAGGGGGACTCCTTATACCTTC,CAWSGDRGTPYTF
TRBV5-1,TRBD1,TRBJ1-2,TGCGCCAGCAGCTCCTTGACAGGGAACTATGGCTACACCTTC,CASSSLTGNYGYTF
TRBV4-2,.,TRBJ2-6,TGTGCCAGCAGCCAAGATAGGGGTACTGGGGCCAACGTCCTGACTTTC,CASSQDRGTGANVLTF
TRBV6-5,.,TRBJ1-3,TGTGCCAGCAGTCCCCGGGGTCCCTCTGGAAACACCATATATTTT,CASSPRGPSGNTIYF
TRBV6-5,.,TRBJ1-3,TGTGCCAGCAGTTACGGAGTGTCGCCTGGAAACACCATATATTTT,CASSYGVSPGNTIYF